This TCR beta chain was found in a study of shared clonotypes between healthy human individuals. Looking at the study overall: Donor ages ranged 18 to 49 years: a couple of women, a few men.

Produced via immunoSEQ multiplex PCR; TCRdb's table is partial and in-frame only. The sample lists approximately 2.3 million clones, about 92% occurring once. The CDR3 is 14 amino acids. Germline assignment: CDR1 SGHDN and CDR2 FVKESK. V was clipped by 4 bases and J by 9 bases, with 15 bases between them. This receptor was obtained from a man in his late teens or twenties in good health. Some clones in this sample may be carry-over from other donors' samples. Sequencing used naive CD4+ T cells from PBMCs. Subset specified: CD45RA+ positively selected. The chain combines TRBV14 with TRBJ2-2; tentatively, D is TRBD2 (7 bases). CDR3: CASSRSAGAWELFF. The CDR3 nucleotides are TGTGCCAGCAGCCGATCCGCGGGGGCGTGGGAGCTGTTTTTT.